This entry features one TCR beta chain sequence. CDR3 length: 17 residues. The V gene's germline CDR1 is KGHDR and CDR2 SFDVKD. The V gene lost 2 bases and the J gene lost 4 bases, with 16 bases spanning the gap. The entry originates in a study of blood T cells in healthy people across ages. Through a sample-barcoded 5' primer and a J-beta primer mix, a second PCR was run for roughly 6 to 12 cycles. MiXCR, applied by TCRdb to the 5' RACE reads, yields one record per CDR3 protein. This repertoire shows fewer than 650,000 distinct CDR3 sequences, roughly a quarter found once; its top ten account for 3.6%. This sample was shared with a second study, whose subject was T cells of mothers and their children.

Sequences were obtained from blood. The TCR originated in a boy between 2 and 10 years old in good health. This chain joins TRBV24-1 and TRBJ2-2; possible D gene TRBD2, 6 bases. This CDR3 reads CATSDSSAGLLTGELFF. DNA for the CDR3: TGTGCCACCAGTGATTCCAGTGCGGGACTTCTCACCGGGGAGCTGTTTTTT.